These T cell receptor beta chains were read from a single sample in a study of shared clonotypes between healthy human individuals. Libraries were prepared by immunoSEQ multiplex PCR; TCRdb keeps only in-frame clonotypes and omits some of them. The sample yields 1.4 million to 1.5 million clones, 95% to 97% seen once. The sequenced sample was naive CD4+ T cells sorted from blood. The receptor set was obtained from a man younger than 40 in good health. Both conserved end residues are part of each CDR3. D genes are given only for firm matches. Where a row states a size, it is once, few, many or the class of an expanded clone; other rows omit it.

len,abundance,j_gene,d_gene,v_gene,CDR3aa,CDR3nt
14,.,TRBJ2-1,.,TRBV9,CASSVDFEVAEQFF,TGTGCCAGCAGCGTAGACTTCGAGGTCGCTGAGCAGTTCTTC
14,.,TRBJ1-2,.,TRBV19,CASSAGGESYGYTF,TGTGCCAGTAGTGCTGGGGGCGAAAGCTATGGCTACACCTTC
14,.,TRBJ2-5,.,TRBV28,CASSLIGPTETQYF,TGTGCCAGCAGTTTAATCGGACCGACGGAGACCCAGTACTTC
13,.,TRBJ2-6,.,TRBV10-2,CASNPGGANVLTF,TGCGCCAGCAATCCTGGAGGGGCCAACGTCCTGACTTTC
14,.,TRBJ2-1,.,TRBV7-2,CASRVGSLSNEQFF,TGTGCCAGCAGGGTGGGATCGTTGAGCAATGAGCAGTTCTTC
13,.,TRBJ1-4,.,TRBV15,CATSRDPREKLFF,TGTGCCACCAGCAGAGATCCGAGGGAAAAACTGTTTTTT
14,.,TRBJ1-1,.,TRBV29-1,CSVASPLPITEAFF,TGCAGCGTCGCCTCTCCGCTCCCCATTACTGAAGCTTTCTTT
11,.,TRBJ2-3,.,TRBV5-5,CASSLMDTQYF,TGTGCCAGCAGCTTGATGGATACGCAGTATTTT
15,.,TRBJ1-2,TRBD1,TRBV6-1,CASSEASGGIYGYTF,TGTGCCAGCAGTGAAGCGTCAGGGGGCATTTATGGCTACACCTTC
14,.,TRBJ2-7,TRBD1,TRBV29-1,CSVEKGAGIHEQYF,TGCAGCGTTGAAAAGGGGGCAGGGATCCACGAGCAGTACTTC
13,.,TRBJ1-5,.,TRBV5-4,CASSSGETQPQHF,TGTGCCAGCAGCTCAGGAGAAACTCAGCCCCAGCATTTT
15,.,TRBJ2-3,.,TRBV9,CASSVDGVGTDTQYF,TGTGCCAGCAGCGTAGACGGGGTCGGCACAGATACGCAGTATTTT
15,.,TRBJ2-5,.,TRBV27,CASSLMAGLAETQYF,TGTGCCAGCAGTTTAATGGCAGGGTTAGCGGAGACCCAGTACTTC
15,.,TRBJ1-5,.,TRBV19,CASSINLAGNQPQHF,TGTGCCAGTAGTATAAACCTTGCGGGGAATCAGCCCCAGCATTTT
14,.,TRBJ2-1,TRBD2,TRBV5-8,CASSRGLAGGQEFF,TGTGCCAGCAGCAGGGGACTAGCGGGAGGTCAGGAGTTCTTC
13,.,TRBJ2-3,.,TRBV7-6,CASSTLSIDTQYF,TGTGCCAGCAGCACATTGTCCATAGATACGCAGTATTTT
18,.,TRBJ2-3,.,TRBV18,CASSPIPPSRIKTDTQYF,TGTGCCAGCTCACCTATCCCTCCAAGTCGTATCAAAACAGATACGCAGTATTTT
15,.,TRBJ2-3,TRBD1,TRBV28,CAITRDRGGTDTQYF,TGTGCCATAACACGGGACAGAGGGGGCACAGATACGCAGTATTTT
11,.,TRBJ1-2,.,TRBV29-1,CSVGQDYGYTF,TGCAGCGTTGGGCAGGACTATGGCTACACCTTC
15,.,TRBJ1-1,.,TRBV5-1,CASSSHIGGDTEAFF,TGCGCCAGCAGCTCCCACATTGGGGGGGACACTGAAGCTTTCTTT
13,.,TRBJ2-5,.,TRBV5-1,CASSTTGSETQYF,TGCGCCAGCAGCACCACAGGGTCGGAGACCCAGTACTTC
18,.,TRBJ2-6,.,TRBV28,CASSPSGRLGSGANVLTF,TGTGCCAGCAGCCCTTCGGGACGCCTCGGGTCTGGGGCCAACGTCCTGACTTTC
14,.,TRBJ2-7,.,TRBV7-2,CASSLAARSYEQYF,TGTGCCAGCAGCTTAGCCGCGCGGTCCTACGAGCAGTACTTC
10,.,TRBJ1-2,.,TRBV29-1,CSVVLDGYTF,TGCAGCGTTGTTCTAGATGGCTACACCTTC
15,.,TRBJ2-2,TRBD2,TRBV6-5,CASTPSGRGTGELFF,TGTGCCAGCACCCCTAGCGGGAGGGGAACCGGGGAGCTGTTTTTT
20,once,TRBJ2-6,.,TRBV27,CASTPHYRPQNLWRANVLTF,TGTGCCAGCACTCCTCACTACCGGCCTCAAAATCTCTGGCGGGCCAACGTCCTGACTTTC
13,.,TRBJ2-2,.,TRBV7-7,CASSQSGSGELFF,TGTGCCAGCAGCCAGTCGGGGTCCGGGGAGCTGTTTTTT
15,.,TRBJ1-2,TRBD1,TRBV5-4,CASSPRDRPVYGYTF,TGTGCCAGCAGCCCCCGGGACAGGCCGGTCTATGGCTACACCTTC
16,.,TRBJ2-3,.,TRBV5-1,CASSLVIASSTDTQYF,TGCGCCAGCAGCTTGGTCATAGCTTCTAGCACAGATACGCAGTATTTT
17,.,TRBJ2-7,TRBD1,TRBV7-6,CASSLGSGGYYVDEQYF,TGTGCCAGCAGCTTAGGGTCAGGGGGCTATTACGTCGACGAGCAGTACTTC
14,.,TRBJ2-1,TRBD2,TRBV29-1,CSVTSGSPYNEQFF,TGCAGCGTTACTAGCGGGAGTCCCTACAATGAGCAGTTCTTC
13,.,TRBJ2-5,.,TRBV29-1,CSILARPGDTQYF,TGCAGCATCCTAGCCCGACCCGGAGATACCCAGTACTTC
14,.,TRBJ1-2,.,TRBV28,CASSLLGRNYGYTF,TGTGCCAGCAGTTTATTAGGCCGAAACTATGGCTACACCTTC
16,.,TRBJ2-2,TRBD2,TRBV11-2,CASSDPIAGVTGELFF,TGTGCCAGCAGCGACCCGATAGCGGGAGTCACCGGGGAGCTGTTTTTT
16,.,TRBJ1-2,TRBD1,TRBV6-6,CASSYSNRGTLPGYTF,TGTGCCAGCAGTTACTCCAACAGGGGGACGTTGCCTGGCTACACCTTC
14,.,TRBJ1-3,.,TRBV6-6,CASSRTGSGNTIYF,TGTGCCAGCAGCCGCACAGGATCTGGAAACACCATATATTTT
18,.,TRBJ2-7,TRBD2,TRBV9,CASSVADLTSGLSYEQYF,TGTGCCAGCAGCGTAGCCGACTTGACTAGCGGACTCTCCTACGAGCAGTACTTC
15,.,TRBJ2-1,.,TRBV11-3,CASSLGRVGYNEQFF,TGTGCCAGCAGCTTAGGGCGGGTAGGGTACAATGAGCAGTTCTTC
15,.,TRBJ1-2,.,TRBV5-5,CASMDLATDDYGYTF,TGTGCCAGCATGGATTTGGCGACTGATGACTATGGCTACACCTTC
17,.,TRBJ1-5,TRBD1,TRBV10-3,CAISESTGHGGGQPQHF,TGTGCCATCAGTGAGTCGACGGGTCACGGAGGGGGCCAGCCCCAGCATTTT
17,once,TRBJ2-2,TRBD1,TRBV4-1,CASSQDRDSANTGELFF,TGCGCCAGCAGCCAGGACCGGGACAGTGCGAACACCGGGGAGCTGTTTTTT
14,.,TRBJ2-7,.,TRBV5-1,CASSLGGYLDEQYF,TGCGCCAGCAGCTTGGGGGGGTATCTCGACGAGCAGTACTTC
14,.,TRBJ2-2,.,TRBV2,CASSGTSNTGELFF,TGTGCCAGCTCTGGGACTTCGAACACCGGGGAGCTGTTTTTT
11,.,TRBJ2-5,.,TRBV4-3,CASSQQETQYF,TGCGCCAGCAGCCAGCAAGAGACCCAGTACTTC
15,.,TRBJ1-2,.,TRBV9,CASSVAQRMDYGYTF,TGTGCCAGCAGCGTAGCCCAAAGGATGGACTATGGCTACACCTTC
13,.,TRBJ2-1,.,TRBV4-3,CASSPRPLNEQFF,TGCGCCAGCAGCCCCAGACCCCTCAATGAGCAGTTCTTC
13,.,TRBJ2-1,.,TRBV11-3,CASSFSWGDEQFF,TGTGCCAGCAGCTTTAGTTGGGGCGATGAGCAGTTCTTC
16,.,TRBJ2-7,TRBD1,TRBV5-6,CASSFSVTGTDDEQYF,TGTGCCAGCAGCTTTTCGGTGACTGGGACAGACGACGAGCAGTACTTC
19,.,TRBJ2-7,TRBD2,TRBV10-3,CAITQSSGTSGSGSYEQYF,TGTGCCATCACCCAGAGCTCCGGGACTAGCGGGAGTGGGTCCTACGAGCAGTACTTC
14,.,TRBJ1-2,.,TRBV28,CASSLSHGARGYTF,TGTGCCAGCAGTTTATCTCATGGGGCCCGGGGCTACACCTTC
18,.,TRBJ2-7,.,TRBV4-1,CASSQIGIRAPRSYEQYF,TGCGCCAGCAGCCAAATTGGGATCAGGGCGCCTAGATCCTACGAGCAGTACTTC
13,.,TRBJ1-5,.,TRBV7-2,CASSFQGFQPQHF,TGTGCCAGCAGCTTTCAGGGATTTCAGCCCCAGCATTTT
13,.,TRBJ1-1,.,TRBV19,CASSVRGSTEAFF,TGTGCCAGTAGTGTTCGGGGGTCGACTGAAGCTTTCTTT
13,.,TRBJ2-1,TRBD2,TRBV10-3,CAINTASGNEQFF,TGTGCCATAAACACTGCTAGCGGTAATGAGCAGTTCTTC
12,.,TRBJ2-2,.,TRBV19,CASSIYTGELFF,TGTGCCAGTAGTATATACACTGGGGAGCTGTTTTTT
12,.,TRBJ2-5,.,TRBV2,CASSEQQETQYF,TGTGCCAGCAGTGAACAGCAAGAGACCCAGTACTTC
15,.,TRBJ2-1,.,TRBV28,CASSPGKAGYNEQFF,TGTGCCAGCAGCCCCGGTAAGGCGGGTTACAATGAGCAGTTCTTC
14,.,TRBJ1-1,.,TRBV7-9,CASSLQEPGTEAFF,TGTGCCAGCAGCTTGCAGGAGCCAGGGACTGAAGCTTTCTTT
15,.,TRBJ1-2,.,TRBV9,CASSGRIFSYDGYTF,TGTGCCAGCAGCGGCAGGATATTTAGTTACGATGGCTACACCTTC